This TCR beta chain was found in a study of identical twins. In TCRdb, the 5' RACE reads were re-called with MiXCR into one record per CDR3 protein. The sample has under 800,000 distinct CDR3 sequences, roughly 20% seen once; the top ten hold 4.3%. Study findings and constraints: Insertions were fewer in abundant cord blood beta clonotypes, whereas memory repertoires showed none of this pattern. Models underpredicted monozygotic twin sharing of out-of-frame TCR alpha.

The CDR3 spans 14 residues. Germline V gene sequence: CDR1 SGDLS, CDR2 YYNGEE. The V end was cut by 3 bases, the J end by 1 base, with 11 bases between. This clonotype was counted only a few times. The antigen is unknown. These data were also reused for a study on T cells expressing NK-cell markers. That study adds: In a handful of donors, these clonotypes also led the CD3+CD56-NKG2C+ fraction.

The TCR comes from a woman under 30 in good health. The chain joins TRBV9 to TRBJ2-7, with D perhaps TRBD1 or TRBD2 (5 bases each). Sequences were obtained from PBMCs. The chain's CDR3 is CASSGRGASYEQYF. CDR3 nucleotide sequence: TGTGCCAGCAGCGGCCGGGGCGCGTCCTACGAGCAGTACTTC.